The rows below give T cell receptor beta chains drawn from one sample of a study of brain T cells in children with intractable seizures. TCRdb keeps only in-frame clones here, not all; method: immunoSEQ multiplex PCR. The profile shows under 400,000 clones, 85% to 95% of them singletons. Sample: peripheral blood, taken about 5 months after surgery. The receptors originated from a boy less than two years old with tuberous sclerosis and intractable seizures. The conserved cysteine and the conserved F or W are not part of the CDR3 here.

j_call v_call cdr3_aa
TRBJ1-2 TRBV12-3/TRBV12-4 ASSLTDPYGYT
TRBJ1-4 TRBV11-2 ASSLAPTGWFEKLF
TRBJ2-3 TRBV7-9 ASSPAQGTDTQY
TRBJ2-1 TRBV6-1 ASSGASGASYNEQF
TRBJ2-1 TRBV7-9 ASSLDSYNEQF
TRBJ1-2 TRBV9 ASSETGLPLNYGYT
TRBJ1-5 TRBV4-1 ASSQVRDVLGRQPQH
TRBJ2-2 TRBV12-3/TRBV12-4 ASSFRNTGELF
TRBJ2-3 TRBV11-2 ASSLQTSGARKSTDTQY
TRBJ2-5 TRBV6-5 ASRDYQETQY
TRBJ1-5 TRBV7-9 ASSLARDRYSNQPQH
TRBJ2-6 TRBV19 ASSIDGQYGSGANVLT
TRBJ1-3 TRBV4-2 ASSQDLGSGNTIY
TRBJ2-7 TRBV5-1 ASSLGGSSYEQY
TRBJ1-3 TRBV11-2 ASSLGGLGNTIY
TRBJ2-2 TRBV27 ASSLGQNTGELF
TRBJ1-1 TRBV25-1 ASREQGLMNTEAF
TRBJ2-5 TRBV19 ASSIRLAKNQETQY
TRBJ1-1 TRBV11-1 ASSPPVEGANTEAF
TRBJ2-7 TRBV4-1 ASSQVAGRDSYEQY
TRBJ1-6 TRBV6-5 ASSSWDRQTYSPLH
TRBJ1-5 TRBV7-8 ASSLGQGIGPPQH
TRBJ2-3 TRBV19 ASSGWSSGSPDTQY
TRBJ2-7 TRBV6-1 ASSEVSGSYEQY
TRBJ2-1 TRBV30 AWSASGDFNEQF
TRBJ1-2 TRBV6-5 ASRINRGTLYGYT
TRBJ2-1 TRBV4-1 ASSPTVSSYNEQF
TRBJ2-4 TRBV27 ASSLTGLDIQY